The following is a TCR beta chain sequence with its context. Its antigen is unknown. J gave up 6 bases and V 4 bases, and 8 bases lay outside the gene matches. The CDR3 loop spans 15 amino acids. CDR1 and CDR2 (germline): SGHTA, FQGTGA. These data belong to a study of response to subunit inactivated influenza vaccine. Overall study results and limits: Authors suggested seasonal influenza vaccinations each recruit few new T cells.

One entry per CDR3 protein results from TCRdb running MiXCR on the RT-PCR reads. Among 800,000 to 1,000,000 distinct CDR3 sequences, less than 25% were seen once, and the ten largest hold roughly 10%. This chain uses TRBV7-3 with TRBJ2-2, with 7 bases aligning to TRBD2. This TCR derives from a man aged 50-59 years who received an inactivated influenza vaccine. The sequencing here drew on PBMCs from blood, taken more than 4 days after vaccination. Here the CDR3 DNA reads TGTGCCAGCAGCTCGGCCGGCGGGAGTTCCGGGGAGCTGTTTTTT. This sequence encodes CASSSAGGSSGELFF.